This TCR beta chain was sequenced in a study of blood T cell repertoires in COVID-19. Study background: The United States, Italy and Spain supplied acute and convalescent COVID-19 samples. The analysed material was cDNA or gDNA that came from T cells, B-cell-depleted T cells, or PBMCs.

Authors' analysis steps: Amplified reference gene primers provided the basis for estimating nucleated cell counts. Assay used: immunoSEQ multiplex PCR; TCRdb lists only in-frame clones, some missing. V, J and clone size are taken as reported in that table, and D and trimming were inferred from the DNA itself. The table lists about 120,000 clones, more than 80% of them singletons, with roughly a quarter in the top ten. Germline values: CDR1 MNHEY, CDR2 SVGAGI. Losses at the gene ends were 3 bases for V and 0 bases for J; bases not matched to a gene: 0. CDR3 length: 15 amino acids. This TCR came from a man between 65 and 85 years old with active or convalescent COVID-19. The specimen sequenced was peripheral blood. V gene TRBV6-5 combines with J gene TRBJ2-1, with 9 bases that match TRBD2. The CDR3 DNA is TGTGCCAGCAGTTATAGCGGGGGCTCCTACAATGAGCAGTTCTTC. Its protein is CASSYSGGSYNEQFF.